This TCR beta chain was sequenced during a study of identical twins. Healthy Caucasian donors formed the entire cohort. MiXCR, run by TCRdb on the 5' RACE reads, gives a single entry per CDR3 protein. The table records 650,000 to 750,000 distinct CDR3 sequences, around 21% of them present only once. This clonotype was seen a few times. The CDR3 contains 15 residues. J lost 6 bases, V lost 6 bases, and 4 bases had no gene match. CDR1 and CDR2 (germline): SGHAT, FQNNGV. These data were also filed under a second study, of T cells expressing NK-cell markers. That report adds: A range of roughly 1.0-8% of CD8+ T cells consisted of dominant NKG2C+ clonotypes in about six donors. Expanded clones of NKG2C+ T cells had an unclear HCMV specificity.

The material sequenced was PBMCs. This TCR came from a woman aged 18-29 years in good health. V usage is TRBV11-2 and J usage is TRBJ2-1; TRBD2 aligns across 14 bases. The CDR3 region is CASRMGLAGVNEQFF. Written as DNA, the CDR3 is TGTGCCAGCAGGATGGGACTAGCGGGAGTCAATGAGCAGTTCTTC.